Below, 3 T cell receptor beta chains from the same sample are listed, as sequenced in a study of blood T cell repertoires in COVID-19. Produced via immunoSEQ multiplex PCR; TCRdb's table is partial and in-frame only. The sample lists about 270,000 clones; approximately 90% were seen once. Sequenced input: PBMCs or T cells enriched from blood (not recorded which). Receptor source: a man aged 40-49 years who had been exposed to COVID-19.

The V call is TRBV9, the J call TRBJ2-2, with 7 bases identical to TRBD2. The CDR3 extends over 15 amino acids. Per the germline V gene, CDR1 is SGDLS and CDR2 is YYNGEE. After removal of 0 bases from V and 7 bases from J, the junction contained 6 bases not matched to a gene. This CDR3 is CASSVGGEGIGELFF. DNA for the CDR3: TGTGCCAGCAGCGTAGGAGGGGAGGGGATCGGGGAGCTGTTTTTT.

This chain connects TRBV6-5 to TRBJ2-5, with TRBD2 matching 9 bases. With V trimmed by 5 bases and J by 5 bases, 9 bases remained unmatched. Germline V gives CDR1 MNHEY, CDR2 SVGAGI. CDR3 length equals 15 residues. The CDR3 DNA is TGTGCCAGCAGTCTCAGGACTAGCGTCCGGGAGACCCAGTACTTC. Translating it yields CASSLRTSVRETQYF.

This chain links TRBV30 with TRBJ2-7, with 9 bases matching TRBD1. The CDR3 has 15 amino acids. The V segment lost 2 bases and the J segment 1 base; nucleotides outside the gene matches: 6. Germline assignment: CDR1 GTSNPN and CDR2 SVGIG (reference sequence). The CDR3 reads CAWSTGQGRSYEQYF. The CDR3 nucleotides are TGTGCCTGGAGTACTGGACAGGGGAGATCCTACGAGCAGTACTTC.